This TCR beta chain was sequenced in a study of blood T cell repertoires in COVID-19. Study background: Specimens from acute and convalescent COVID-19 originated in the United States, Italy and Spain. The cDNA or gDNA used as material had been derived from T cells, B-cell-depleted T cells, or PBMCs.

This clone has only one observation. In the study's own analysis: Reference gene primer amplification gave estimated nucleated cell counts. Method: immunoSEQ multiplex PCR; TCRdb's copy keeps in-frame clones and lacks some. That table supplies the V and J calls and clone size; D and trimming were determined from the DNA. The sample lists fewer than 150,000 clones, approximately 87% occurring once. The V and J ends lost 1 base and 9 bases, in that order; junction bases with no gene match: 5. The CDR3 has 13 residues. Germline-derived CDR1 and CDR2 are MGHRA and YSYEKL. The sample taken for sequencing was peripheral blood. V gene TRBV4-1 combines with J gene TRBJ2-5; 7 nucleotides align to TRBD2. The receptor's source is a woman aged 40 to 50 with acute or convalescent COVID-19. The CDR3 loop is CASSQAGGGAQYF. The CDR3 bases are TGCGCCAGCAGCCAAGCTGGTGGGGGGGCCCAGTACTTC.